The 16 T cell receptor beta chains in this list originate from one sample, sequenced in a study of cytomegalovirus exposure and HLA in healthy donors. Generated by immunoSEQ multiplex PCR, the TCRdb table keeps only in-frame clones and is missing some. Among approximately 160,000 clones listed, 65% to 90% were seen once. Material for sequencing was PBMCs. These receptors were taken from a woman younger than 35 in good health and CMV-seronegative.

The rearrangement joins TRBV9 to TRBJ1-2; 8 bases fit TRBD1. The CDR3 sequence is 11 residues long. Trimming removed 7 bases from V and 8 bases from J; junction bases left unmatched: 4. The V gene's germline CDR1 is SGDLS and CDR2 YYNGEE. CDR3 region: CASGQGEGYTF. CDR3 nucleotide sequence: TGTGCCAGCGGACAGGGAGAGGGCTACACCTTC. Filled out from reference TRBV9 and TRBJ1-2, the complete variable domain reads DSGVTQTPKHLITATGQRVTLRCSPRSGDLSVYWYQQSLDQGLQFLIQYYNGEERAKGNILERFSAQQFPDLHSELNLSSLELGDSALYFCASGQGEGYTFGSGTRLTVV.

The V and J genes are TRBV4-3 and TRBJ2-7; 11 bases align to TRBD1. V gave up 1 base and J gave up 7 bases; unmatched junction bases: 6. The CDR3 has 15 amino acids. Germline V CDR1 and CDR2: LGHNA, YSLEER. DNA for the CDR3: TGCGCCAGCAGCCAAGGATGGACAGGGGGCGGTGAGCAGTACTTC. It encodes CASSQGWTGGGEQYF.

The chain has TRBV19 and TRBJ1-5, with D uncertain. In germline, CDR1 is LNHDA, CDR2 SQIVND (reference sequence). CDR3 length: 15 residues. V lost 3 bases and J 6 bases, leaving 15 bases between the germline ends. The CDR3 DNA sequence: TGTGCCAGTAGTATCGCGGCGGGAGGTGTTCAGCCCCAGCATTTT. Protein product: CASSIAAGGVQPQHF.

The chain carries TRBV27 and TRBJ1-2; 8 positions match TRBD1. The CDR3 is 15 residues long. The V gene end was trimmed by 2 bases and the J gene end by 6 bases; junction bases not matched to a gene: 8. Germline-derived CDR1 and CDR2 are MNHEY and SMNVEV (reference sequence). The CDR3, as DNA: TGTGCCAGCAGTTTAGGGCAGGGGGCATTTGATGGCTACACCTTC. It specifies CASSLGQGAFDGYTF.

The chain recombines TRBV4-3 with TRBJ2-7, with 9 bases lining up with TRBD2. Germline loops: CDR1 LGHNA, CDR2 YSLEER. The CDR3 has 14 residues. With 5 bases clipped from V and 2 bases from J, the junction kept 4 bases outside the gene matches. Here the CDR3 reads CASSVSGGTYEQYF. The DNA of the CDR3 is TGCGCCAGCAGCGTAAGCGGGGGGACCTACGAGCAGTACTTC.

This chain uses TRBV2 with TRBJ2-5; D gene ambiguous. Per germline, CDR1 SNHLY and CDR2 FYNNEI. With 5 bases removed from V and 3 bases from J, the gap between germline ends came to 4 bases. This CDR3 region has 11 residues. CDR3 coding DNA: TGTGCCAGCAGTCCTAAAGAGACCCAGTACTTC. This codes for CASSPKETQYF.

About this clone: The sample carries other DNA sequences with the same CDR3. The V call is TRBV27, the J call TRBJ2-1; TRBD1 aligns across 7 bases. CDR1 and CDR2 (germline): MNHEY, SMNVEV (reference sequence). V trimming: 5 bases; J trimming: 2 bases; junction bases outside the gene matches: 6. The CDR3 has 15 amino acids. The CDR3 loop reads CASSLGTGAYNEQFF. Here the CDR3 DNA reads TGTGCCAGCAGTCTCGGCACAGGGGCCTACAATGAGCAGTTCTTC.

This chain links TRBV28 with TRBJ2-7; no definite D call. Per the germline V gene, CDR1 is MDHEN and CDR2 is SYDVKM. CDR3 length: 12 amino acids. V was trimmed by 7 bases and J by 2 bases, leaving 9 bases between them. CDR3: CASTTGTYEQYF. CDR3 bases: TGTGCCAGCACGACTGGCACCTACGAGCAGTACTTC.

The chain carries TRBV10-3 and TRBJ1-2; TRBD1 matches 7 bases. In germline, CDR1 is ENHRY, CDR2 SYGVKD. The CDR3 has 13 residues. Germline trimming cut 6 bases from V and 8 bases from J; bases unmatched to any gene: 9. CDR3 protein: CAIRTQGTNGYTF. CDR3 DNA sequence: TGTGCCATCAGGACACAGGGGACAAACGGCTACACCTTC.

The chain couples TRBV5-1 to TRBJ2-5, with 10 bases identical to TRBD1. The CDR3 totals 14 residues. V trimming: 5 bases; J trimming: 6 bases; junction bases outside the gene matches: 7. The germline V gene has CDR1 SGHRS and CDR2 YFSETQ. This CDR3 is CASSPTGGRKTQYF. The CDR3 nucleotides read TGCGCCAGCAGTCCGACAGGGGGCCGAAAGACCCAGTACTTC.

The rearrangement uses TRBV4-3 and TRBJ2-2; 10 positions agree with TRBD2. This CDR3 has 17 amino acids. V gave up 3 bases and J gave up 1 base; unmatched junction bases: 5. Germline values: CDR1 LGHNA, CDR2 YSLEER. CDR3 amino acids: CASSHSGTSENTGELFF. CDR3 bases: TGCGCCAGCAGCCACTCCGGGACTAGCGAGAACACCGGGGAGCTGTTTTTT.

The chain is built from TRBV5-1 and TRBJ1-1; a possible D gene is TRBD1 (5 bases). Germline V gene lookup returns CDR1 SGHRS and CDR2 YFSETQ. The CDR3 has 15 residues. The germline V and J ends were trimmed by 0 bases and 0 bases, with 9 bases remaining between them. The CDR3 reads CASSLDGGVNTEAFF. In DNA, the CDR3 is TGCGCCAGCAGCTTGGACGGGGGAGTGAACACTGAAGCTTTCTTT.

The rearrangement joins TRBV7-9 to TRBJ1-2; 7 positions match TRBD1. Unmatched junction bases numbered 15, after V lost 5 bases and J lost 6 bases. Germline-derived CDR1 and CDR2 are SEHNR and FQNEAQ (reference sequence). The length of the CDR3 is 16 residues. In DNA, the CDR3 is TGTGCCAGCAGCCAGACTACAGGGGTGGGCTATGATGGCTACACCTTC. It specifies CASSQTTGVGYDGYTF.

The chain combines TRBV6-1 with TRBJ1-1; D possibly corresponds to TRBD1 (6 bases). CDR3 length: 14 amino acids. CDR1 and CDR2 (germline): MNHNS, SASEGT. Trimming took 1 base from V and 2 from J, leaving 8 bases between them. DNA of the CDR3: TGTGCCAGCAGTGAAGGACAGGCCAACACTGAAGCTTTCTTT. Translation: CASSEGQANTEAFF.

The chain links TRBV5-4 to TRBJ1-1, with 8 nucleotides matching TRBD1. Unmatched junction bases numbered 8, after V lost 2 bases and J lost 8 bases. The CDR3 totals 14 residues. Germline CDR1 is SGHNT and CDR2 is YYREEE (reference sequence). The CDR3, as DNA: TGTGCCAGCAGCTTCCAGGGGGCGCGAGCCGAAGCTTTCTTT. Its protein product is CASSFQGARAEAFF.

The CDR3 nucleotides are TGTGCCAGCAGTTACTCCCTGAGCACAGATACGCAGTATTTT. It is translated as CASSYSLSTDTQYF. The gene calls are TRBV6-6 and TRBJ2-3; D is undetermined. Germline loops: CDR1 MNHNY, CDR2 SVGAGI (reference sequence). V was trimmed by 0 bases and J by 0 bases, leaving 4 bases between them. CDR3 size: 14 residues.